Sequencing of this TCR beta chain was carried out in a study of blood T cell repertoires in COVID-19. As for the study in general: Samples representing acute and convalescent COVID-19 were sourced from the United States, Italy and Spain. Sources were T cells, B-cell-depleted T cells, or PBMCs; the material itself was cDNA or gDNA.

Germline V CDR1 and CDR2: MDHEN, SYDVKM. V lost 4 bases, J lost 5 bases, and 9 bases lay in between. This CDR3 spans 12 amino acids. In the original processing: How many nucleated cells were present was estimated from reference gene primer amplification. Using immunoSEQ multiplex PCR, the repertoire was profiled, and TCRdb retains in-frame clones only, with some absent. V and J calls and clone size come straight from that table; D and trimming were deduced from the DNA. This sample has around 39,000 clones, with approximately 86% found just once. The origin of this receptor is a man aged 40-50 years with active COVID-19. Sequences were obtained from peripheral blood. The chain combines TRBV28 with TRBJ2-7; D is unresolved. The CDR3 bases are TGTGCCAGCAGTTCCGGAGTGCACGAGCAGTACTTC. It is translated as CASSSGVHEQYF. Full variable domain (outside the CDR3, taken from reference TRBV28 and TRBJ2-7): DVKVTQSSRYLVKRTGEKVFLECVQDMDHENMFWYRQDPGLGLRLIYFSYDVKMKEKGDIPEGYSVSREKKERFSLILESASTNQTSMYLCASSSGVHEQYFGPGTRLTVT.